These 19 T cell receptor beta chains originate from one sample sequenced in a study of T cell responses to AZD1222 COVID-19 vaccine. Sequencing was performed with immunoSEQ multiplex PCR; in TCRdb, only in-frame clones are kept and a portion is missing. The sample comprises fewer than 55,000 clones, approximately 83% of which are singletons, and roughly half rests with the top ten. The sequenced sample was peripheral blood, obtained on day 0 of AZD1222 vaccination. These receptor sequences come from an adult in good health.

A few counts support this clone. The V and J genes are TRBV28 and TRBJ1-6; 9 bases map to TRBD1. The V gene end was trimmed by 3 bases and the J gene end by 14 bases; junction bases not matched to a gene: 8. CDR1 and CDR2 (germline): MDHEN, SYDVKM. This CDR3 is 14 amino acids long. CDR3 protein: CASSFLQGALTLHF. The CDR3 bases are TGTGCCAGCAGTTTTCTACAGGGGGCGTTGACCCTCCACTTT.

V gene TRBV4-3 combines with J gene TRBJ1-6, with D unresolved. The germline V gene encodes CDR1 LGHNA and CDR2 YSLEER. The CDR3 has 15 amino acids. Trimming left V 0 bases short and J 6 bases short, with 9 bases between. The CDR3, as DNA: TGCGCCAGCAGCCAAGATTGGACCCGTAATTCACCCCTCCACTTT. This translates into CASSQDWTRNSPLHF.

V gene TRBV3-1 (or the pseudogene TRBV3-2) combines with J gene TRBJ1-6, with D unresolved. The germline V gene has CDR1 LGHDT and CDR2 YNNKEL (reference sequence). V was clipped by 4 bases and J by 16 bases, with 26 bases between them. The CDR3 loop spans 16 amino acids. The CDR3 bases are TGTGCCAGCAGCCCAGAGGTCGGCCGTGCCCATCTCTTTCTCCACTTT. Residues: CASSPEVGRAHLFLHF.

This chain connects TRBV15 to TRBJ2-5; a possible D gene is TRBD1 (5 bases). The CDR3 spans 13 residues. CDR1 and CDR2 (germline): LNHNV, YYDKDF (reference sequence). The V end was cut by 0 bases, the J end by 5 bases, with 7 bases between. CDR3 DNA: TGTGCCACCAGCAGAGATCCAGGGGAGACCCAGTACTTC. It translates to CATSRDPGETQYF.

The gene calls are TRBV5-1 and TRBJ2-5; no firm D call. Between the trimmed V and J ends, which lost 1 base and 4 bases, there was a span of 11 bases. The CDR3 has 14 residues. Germline CDR1 reads SGHRS; CDR2 reads YFSETQ. The CDR3 here is CASSLSNYRETQYF. CDR3 DNA: TGCGCCAGCAGCTTGTCTAATTACCGAGAGACCCAGTACTTC.

The rearrangement joins TRBV9 to TRBJ1-2; 7 nucleotides agree with TRBD1. The germline V gene encodes CDR1 SGDLS and CDR2 YYNGEE. CDR3 length: 15 residues. The trim removed 4 bases at V and 1 base at J, leaving 7 bases unmatched. This CDR3 reads CASSQGGDLNYGYTF. DNA of the CDR3: TGTGCCAGCAGCCAGGGGGGGGACCTTAACTATGGCTACACCTTC.

V is TRBV6-5 and J is TRBJ1-2, with D possibly TRBD1 on 5 matching bases. Germline V gives CDR1 MNHEY, CDR2 SVGAGI. The CDR3 length is 13 residues. V was pared by 2 bases and J by 2 bases, with 6 bases between. CDR3 loop: CASSYQGNYGYTF. Here the CDR3 DNA reads TGTGCCAGCAGTTACCAGGGCAACTATGGCTACACCTTC.

The chain employs TRBV2 and TRBJ2-3; no clear D gene. The CDR3 has 15 amino acids. The V and J ends lost 4 bases and 0 bases respectively, with 11 bases between them. CDR1 and CDR2 (germline): SNHLY, FYNNEI. CDR3 sequence reads: CASSVLSFSTDTQYF. The CDR3 region has the DNA TGTGCCAGCAGTGTACTCAGTTTTAGCACAGATACGCAGTATTTT.

This rearrangement joins TRBV27 to TRBJ2-1; D may correspond to TRBD1 or TRBD2 (5 bases each). This CDR3 contains 14 residues. Between the trimmed V and J ends, which lost 3 bases and 7 bases, there was a span of 13 bases. Germline assignment: CDR1 MNHEY and CDR2 SMNVEV (reference sequence). CDR3: CASSFGTPGNEQFF. The DNA of the CDR3 is TGTGCCAGCAGTTTCGGGACCCCGGGGAATGAGCAGTTCTTC.

This chain links TRBV13 with TRBJ2-5; TRBD2 is a possible D gene (6 bases). Germline CDR1 PRHDT, CDR2 FYEKMQ (reference sequence). V dropped 5 bases and J dropped 1 base, with 17 bases sitting between them. CDR3 length: 16 residues. CDR3 sequence (DNA): TGTGCCAGCAGCAATCCCGGGACTTTGGTCCAAGAGACCCAGTACTTC. Protein product: CASSNPGTLVQETQYF.

J is TRBJ2-7 and V is TRBV5-8, with a weak D call TRBD2 (5 bases). V was cut by 4 bases and J by 7 bases, with 24 bases left in between. The germline gives CDR1 SGHTS, CDR2 YDEGEE. The CDR3 consists of 16 residues. The CDR3 sequence: CASSTRNSPQRREQYF. CDR3 nucleotides: TGTGCCAGCAGCACCAGAAACAGTCCCCAGAGGAGGGAGCAGTACTTC.

The V gene is TRBV5-4, the J gene TRBJ2-3; a possible D gene is TRBD2 (6 bases). Trimming left V 1 base short and J 4 bases short, with 10 bases between. Germline V lookup: CDR1 SGHNT, CDR2 YYREEE (reference sequence). This CDR3 has 14 residues. The CDR3 region is CASSLPGAADTQYF. The CDR3 DNA reads TGTGCCAGCAGCTTGCCGGGAGCGGCAGATACGCAGTATTTT.

CDR3 region: CASSRQVQPQHF. The DNA for the CDR3 is TGTGCCAGCAGCCGACAGGTTCAGCCCCAGCATTTT. The J gene is TRBJ1-5, the V gene TRBV2; weak D call: TRBD1 (6 bases). The V gene's germline CDR1 is SNHLY and CDR2 FYNNEI. CDR3 length: 12 residues. The germline V and J ends were trimmed by 6 bases and 6 bases, with 9 bases remaining between them.

This chain links TRBV9 with TRBJ2-3; TRBD2 matches 13 bases. V was clipped by 0 bases and J by 3 bases; unmatched bases: 4. This CDR3 contains 17 residues. Germline CDR1 reads SGDLS; CDR2 reads YYNGEE. The CDR3 spells CASSVGPLAGGTDTQYF. CDR3 nucleotide sequence: TGTGCCAGCAGCGTAGGACCACTAGCGGGAGGGACAGATACGCAGTATTTT. Combining the CDR3 with reference TRBV9 and TRBJ2-3 gives the whole variable domain DSGVTQTPKHLITATGQRVTLRCSPRSGDLSVYWYQQSLDQGLQFLIQYYNGEERAKGNILERFSAQQFPDLHSELNLSSLELGDSALYFCASSVGPLAGGTDTQYFGPGTRLTVL.

The V call is TRBV5-1, the J call TRBJ2-2; TRBD2 matches 12 bases. The CDR3 contains 17 residues. Germline CDR1 SGHRS, CDR2 YFSETQ. V dropped 3 bases and J dropped 2; count of bases not matched to a gene: 5. The CDR3 DNA follows: TGCGCCAGCAGCTACGGACTAGCGGGATTCAACACCGGGGAGCTGTTTTTT. Its protein is CASSYGLAGFNTGELFF.

This chain joins TRBV19 and TRBJ2-3, with TRBD2 matching over 8 bases. The germline V gene encodes CDR1 LNHDA and CDR2 SQIVND (reference sequence). CDR3 length equals 15 residues. Germline trimming cut 6 bases from V and 2 bases from J; bases unmatched to any gene: 7. CDR3 in DNA: TGTGCCAGTAGCACATTAGCGGGATTCACAGATACGCAGTATTTT. As protein: CASSTLAGFTDTQYF.

The chain couples TRBV28 to TRBJ1-4; D perhaps matches TRBD1 (6 bases). CDR1 MDHEN and CDR2 SYDVKM come from the germline V gene. Trimming removed 6 bases from V and 7 bases from J, with 12 bases in between. There are 13 residues in the CDR3. CDR3 sequence reads: CASRRTGSEKLFF. DNA for the CDR3: TGTGCCAGCAGGCGCACAGGGAGTGAAAAACTGTTTTTT.

The chain joins TRBV27 to TRBJ1-2; TRBD1 might be the D (5 bases). This CDR3 contains 14 residues. Trimming left V 6 bases short and J 0 bases short, with 11 bases between. Germline V gene lookup returns CDR1 MNHEY and CDR2 SMNVEV (reference sequence). CDR3: CASRGDAANYGYTF. CDR3 coding DNA: TGTGCCAGCAGGGGGGACGCAGCTAACTATGGCTACACCTTC.

This chain uses TRBV5-4 with TRBJ2-1; no clear D. Looked up from germline, CDR1 is SGHNT and CDR2 is YYREEE (reference sequence). V was cut by 4 bases and J by 0 bases, with 14 bases left in between. The CDR3 spans 16 residues. The CDR3 loop is CASSAQLRSSYNEQFF. The CDR3 DNA follows: TGTGCCAGCAGCGCACAACTAAGGAGCTCCTACAATGAGCAGTTCTTC. The full variable domain, in which reference TRBV5-4 and TRBJ2-1 provide the parts outside the CDR3, is ETGVTQSPTHLIKTRGQQVTLRCSSQSGHNTVSWYQQALGQGPQFIFQYYREEENGRGNFPPRFSGLQFPNYSSELNVNALELDDSALYLCASSAQLRSSYNEQFFGPGTRLTVL.